The clone carrying this T cell receptor (beta chain) was recorded a few times. Its antigen is currently unknown. The record originates from a study of CD4 T cells in relation to SARS-CoV-2 and coronaviruses. Looking at the study overall: ViraFEST: roughly ten-day antigen culture of PBMCs, then TCR beta CDR3 sequencing. The negative reference was HIV-1 Nef peptide pool or peptide-free culture.

Unexposed donor CD4+ T cells date from about 2010-2019, before the COVID-19 pandemic. After less than 11 days of culture, CD4+ T cells were isolated. Overall study results and limits: Each donor contributed either pre-pandemic or post-infection samples, not both. Compared with monoreactive clones, crossreactive clones showed significantly weaker SARS-CoV-2 expansion.

The data were produced by immunoSEQ multiplex PCR, yet TCRdb's version contains in-frame clones alone and is incomplete. The sample lists roughly 18,000 clones; approximately 80% were seen once. The sample comprised CD4+ T cells from PBMCs, cultured in vitro. This TCR derives from a human donor in good health.

This chain's CDR3 is CASSLGDRAYGYTF. The DNA for the CDR3 is TGCGCCAGCAGCTTGGGGGACAGAGCATATGGCTACACCTTC. The gene calls are TRBV5-1 and TRBJ1-2; 7 bases are a match to TRBD1. CDR3 length: 14 residues. V lost 0 bases, J lost 5 bases, and 4 bases stayed unmatched. The V gene's germline CDR1 is SGHRS and CDR2 YFSETQ.